The 6 T cell receptor beta chains below all came from one sample that was sequenced in a study of shared clonotypes between healthy human individuals. TCRdb's table, derived via immunoSEQ multiplex PCR, lists solely in-frame clones and lacks some. The sample yields more than 2 million clones, approximately 95% seen once. Sequenced input: naive CD4+ T cells sorted from blood. Subset of the sample: CD45RA+ positively selected. Source of these receptors: a man between 18 and 29 years old in good health.

The chain is built from TRBV6-6 and TRBJ2-3; D uncertain. Germline loops: CDR1 MNHNY, CDR2 SVGAGI (reference sequence). The CDR3 consists of 12 residues. Trimming left V 6 bases short and J 6 bases short, with 10 bases between. The CDR3 DNA reads TGTGCCAGCAGCCAAATGGCGGATACGCAGTATTTT. Residues: CASSQMADTQYF.

The V and J genes are TRBV29-1 and TRBJ2-3; D tentatively fits TRBD1 or TRBD2 (5 bases each). The germline CDR1 and CDR2 sequences are SQVTM and ANQGSEA. The V and J ends lost 1 base and 3 bases respectively, with 8 bases between them. This CDR3 is built from 13 residues. CDR3 sequence (DNA): TGCAGCGTTGAAGGGGGCGGGACAGATACGCAGTATTTT. It translates to CSVEGGGTDTQYF.

V usage is TRBV28 and J usage is TRBJ1-5; a possible D gene is TRBD1 (5 bases). Between the trimmed V and J ends, which lost 2 bases and 0 bases, there was a span of 11 bases. The CDR3 spans 16 residues. CDR1 is MDHEN and CDR2 is SYDVKM in the germline V gene. The CDR3 protein is CASSLGDGNSNQPQHF. The CDR3 DNA is TGTGCCAGCAGTTTAGGGGACGGAAATAGCAATCAGCCCCAGCATTTT.

The chain links TRBV5-1 to TRBJ2-7; TRBD2 aligns across 10 bases. This CDR3 has 15 amino acids. V was pared by 4 bases and J by 3 bases, with 7 bases of the junction left unmatched. Looked up from germline, CDR1 is SGHRS and CDR2 is YFSETQ. CDR3 residues: CASSGGTSGIYEQYF. CDR3 nucleotide sequence: TGCGCCAGCAGCGGTGGTACTAGCGGGATCTACGAGCAGTACTTC.

About this clone: This sample includes further DNA sequences coding for the same CDR3. The J gene is TRBJ2-2, the V gene TRBV5-4; D gene uncertain. CDR3 length: 14 amino acids. Looked up from germline, CDR1 is SGHNT and CDR2 is YYREEE (reference sequence). V was clipped by 0 bases and J by 1 base, with 4 bases between them. This CDR3 reads CASSLEQNTGELFF. DNA of the CDR3: TGTGCCAGCAGCTTGGAACAGAACACCGGGGAGCTGTTTTTT.

The V call is TRBV6-5, the J call TRBJ2-3, with 10 bases lining up with TRBD2. The CDR3 runs 15 residues. Germline V gives CDR1 MNHEY, CDR2 SVGAGI. J was trimmed by 0 bases and V by 6 bases; bases with no gene match: 3. In nucleotides, the CDR3 is TGTGCCAGCAGGCCGGGACTAGCGAGCACAGATACGCAGTATTTT. Amino acids: CASRPGLASTDTQYF.